The rows below give T cell receptor beta chains drawn from one sample of a study of tumor-infiltrating lymphocytes in localized non-small cell lung cancer. Libraries were prepared by immunoSEQ multiplex PCR; TCRdb keeps only in-frame clonotypes and omits some of them. The sample lists fewer than 15,000 clones; roughly 76% were seen once. The specimen was uninvolved lung tissue not adjacent to the tumor. All receptors derive from a human donor with non-small cell lung cancer. Each CDR3 is given with its conserved first and last residue. Each record gives: clone size, V gene, J gene, D gene, CDR3 DNA, CDR3 protein. A D gene is named only where the DNA matches it firmly. Clone sizes are given selectively: once, few, many, or a class where the clone is expanded.

abundance: few
v_gene: TRBV5-1
j_gene: TRBJ2-2
d_gene: .
CDR3nt: TGCGCCAGTAAAGTCGGGCTTAACACCGGGGAGCTGTTTTTT
CDR3aa: CASKVGLNTGELFF

abundance: few
v_gene: TRBV19
j_gene: TRBJ2-1
d_gene: .
CDR3nt: TGTGCCAGTAGAGAGCGGGCCCACCTAGGCGATGAGCAGTTCTTC
CDR3aa: CASRERAHLGDEQFF

abundance: .
v_gene: TRBV14
j_gene: TRBJ2-3
d_gene: .
CDR3nt: TGTGCCAGCAGCCAAGTTTGGTTTTCTAGCACAGATACGCAGTATTTT
CDR3aa: CASSQVWFSSTDTQYF

abundance: .
v_gene: TRBV5-1
j_gene: TRBJ2-7
d_gene: TRBD2
CDR3nt: TGCGCCAGCAGCTTGGGAGCGGGAGGGCCGGAAGAGCAGTACTTC
CDR3aa: CASSLGAGGPEEQYF

abundance: .
v_gene: TRBV9
j_gene: TRBJ2-5
d_gene: TRBD1
CDR3nt: TGTGCCAGCAGCGAGTGGACAGGGAACAGTGAGACCCAGTACTTC
CDR3aa: CASSEWTGNSETQYF

abundance: .
v_gene: TRBV11-3
j_gene: TRBJ2-1
d_gene: TRBD2
CDR3nt: TGTGCCAGCAGCTTAGATAGCGGGAGGGCCAATGAGCAGTTCTTC
CDR3aa: CASSLDSGRANEQFF

abundance: few
v_gene: TRBV4-3
j_gene: TRBJ2-7
d_gene: TRBD1
CDR3nt: TGCGCCAGCAGCCCTGGACAGGGCGGACCCTACGAGCAGTACTTC
CDR3aa: CASSPGQGGPYEQYF

abundance: few
v_gene: TRBV4-3
j_gene: TRBJ1-2
d_gene: .
CDR3nt: TGCGCCAGCTCACAGGGAACTAACTATGGCTACACCTTC
CDR3aa: CASSQGTNYGYTF

abundance: .
v_gene: TRBV27
j_gene: TRBJ1-5
d_gene: .
CDR3nt: TGTGCCAGCAGTTTGATATCACCGGGGGGCAATCAGCCCCAGCATTTT
CDR3aa: CASSLISPGGNQPQHF

abundance: few
v_gene: TRBV7-8
j_gene: TRBJ2-7
d_gene: TRBD1
CDR3nt: TGTGCCAGCAGCGATCCCGGGACAGCCTACGAGCAGTACTTC
CDR3aa: CASSDPGTAYEQYF

abundance: .
v_gene: TRBV30
j_gene: TRBJ1-4
d_gene: .
CDR3nt: TGTGCCTGGAGTCCAGTCTTTAATGAAAAACTGTTTTTT
CDR3aa: CAWSPVFNEKLFF

abundance: few
v_gene: TRBV5-1
j_gene: TRBJ1-2
d_gene: .
CDR3nt: TGCGCCAGCAGCTTGATGGGGGGCGACTACACCTTC
CDR3aa: CASSLMGGDYTF

abundance: once
v_gene: TRBV25-1
j_gene: TRBJ2-1
d_gene: TRBD2
CDR3nt: TGTGCCAGCAGCGGATTTTTAGCGGGGGGGCTGAATGAGCAGTTCTTC
CDR3aa: CASSGFLAGGLNEQFF

abundance: .
v_gene: TRBV7-3
j_gene: TRBJ2-1
d_gene: TRBD2
CDR3nt: TGTGCCAGCAGCTTCTCTAGCGGGAGGGCAGGCAATGAGCAGTTCTTC
CDR3aa: CASSFSSGRAGNEQFF

abundance: .
v_gene: TRBV6-5
j_gene: TRBJ2-5
d_gene: .
CDR3nt: TGTGCCAGCAGTCTCCAAGAGACCCAGTACTTC
CDR3aa: CASSLQETQYF

abundance: .
v_gene: TRBV28
j_gene: TRBJ2-7
d_gene: .
CDR3nt: TGTGCCAGCAGTTTTGGTCCTGCCTACACCTCCTACGAGCAGTACTTC
CDR3aa: CASSFGPAYTSYEQYF

abundance: .
v_gene: TRBV7-9
j_gene: TRBJ1-1
d_gene: .
CDR3nt: TGTGCCAGCAGCTTCGGGGGGGCTGAAGCTTTCTTT
CDR3aa: CASSFGGAEAFF

abundance: .
v_gene: TRBV5-6
j_gene: TRBJ2-7
d_gene: .
CDR3nt: TGTGCCAGCAGCCCGGACTCAATATACGAGCAGTACTTC
CDR3aa: CASSPDSIYEQYF

abundance: once
v_gene: TRBV7-2
j_gene: TRBJ2-3
d_gene: TRBD2
CDR3nt: TGTGCCAGCAGCCAGGGACTAGGGGTGCAGTATTTT
CDR3aa: CASSQGLGVQYF

abundance: once
v_gene: TRBV5-6
j_gene: TRBJ1-1
d_gene: .
CDR3nt: TGTGCCAGCAGCCTGCGACAGGCTTTGTATTGGAACACTGAAGCTTTCTTT
CDR3aa: CASSLRQALYWNTEAFF

abundance: .
v_gene: TRBV7-2
j_gene: TRBJ1-6
d_gene: .
CDR3nt: TGTGCCAGCAGCTTCCCATATGGAGGGCCCCGGGGTTCACCCCTCCACTTT
CDR3aa: CASSFPYGGPRGSPLHF

abundance: few
v_gene: TRBV29-1
j_gene: TRBJ2-5
d_gene: .
CDR3nt: TGCAGCGTTGAAGACCCCCCCAGCGAGACCCAGTACTTC
CDR3aa: CSVEDPPSETQYF

abundance: .
v_gene: TRBV11-2
j_gene: TRBJ2-7
d_gene: .
CDR3nt: TGTGCCAGCAGCCCGGGAGAGCTTCAAGGGGAATACGAGCAGTACTTC
CDR3aa: CASSPGELQGEYEQYF

abundance: .
v_gene: TRBV4-1
j_gene: TRBJ1-3
d_gene: .
CDR3nt: TGCGCCAGCAGCTTGCCCCTTAAGAGCTCTGGAAACACCATATATTTT
CDR3aa: CASSLPLKSSGNTIYF

abundance: .
v_gene: TRBV10-3
j_gene: TRBJ1-4
d_gene: .
CDR3nt: TGTGCCAGCAGTGACCCGGGACGGAGCAATGAAAAACTGTTTTTT
CDR3aa: CASSDPGRSNEKLFF

abundance: once
v_gene: TRBV5-5
j_gene: TRBJ2-1
d_gene: TRBD2
CDR3nt: TGTGCCAGCAGCTTAGGGACTAGCGGGGGCTGGAATGAGCAGTTCTTC
CDR3aa: CASSLGTSGGWNEQFF

abundance: once
v_gene: TRBV2
j_gene: TRBJ1-5
d_gene: TRBD1
CDR3nt: TGTGCCAGCAGCACAGGGGGAGGTCAGCCCCAGCATTTT
CDR3aa: CASSTGGGQPQHF

abundance: .
v_gene: TRBV28
j_gene: TRBJ2-7
d_gene: TRBD1
CDR3nt: TGTGCCAGTATGCTGGACAGGGTAACCTACGAGCAGTACTTC
CDR3aa: CASMLDRVTYEQYF

abundance: .
v_gene: TRBV11-2
j_gene: TRBJ1-2
d_gene: TRBD1
CDR3nt: TGTGCCAGCAGCTCCTGGACAGGGGACTATTATGGCTACACCTTC
CDR3aa: CASSSWTGDYYGYTF

abundance: few
v_gene: TRBV4-3
j_gene: TRBJ1-6
d_gene: .
CDR3nt: TGCGCCAGTACCCGGACAGTCACCTCCTCACCCCTCCACTTT
CDR3aa: CASTRTVTSSPLHF

abundance: .
v_gene: TRBV2
j_gene: TRBJ1-1
d_gene: .
CDR3nt: TGTGCCAGCAGGTACGGCGGGGAAGCTTTCTTT
CDR3aa: CASRYGGEAFF

abundance: .
v_gene: TRBV4-2
j_gene: TRBJ1-5
d_gene: TRBD1
CDR3nt: TGTGCCAGCAGCCAAGGACAGGGGATTGTGCAGCCCCAGCATTTT
CDR3aa: CASSQGQGIVQPQHF